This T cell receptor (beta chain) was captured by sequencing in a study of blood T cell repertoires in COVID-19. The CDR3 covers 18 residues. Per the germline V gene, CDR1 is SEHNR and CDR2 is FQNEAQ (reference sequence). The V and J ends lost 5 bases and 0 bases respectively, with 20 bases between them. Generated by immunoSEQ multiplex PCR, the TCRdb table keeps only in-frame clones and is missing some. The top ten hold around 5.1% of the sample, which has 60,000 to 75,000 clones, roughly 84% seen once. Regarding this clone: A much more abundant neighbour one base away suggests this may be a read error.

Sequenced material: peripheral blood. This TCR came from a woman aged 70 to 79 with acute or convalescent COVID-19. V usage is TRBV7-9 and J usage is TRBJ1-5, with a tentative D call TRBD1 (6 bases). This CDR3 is CASSRGRGGEYSNQPQHF. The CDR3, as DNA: TGTGCCAGCAGCCGGGGGAGGGGGGGAGAGTATAGCAATCAGCCCCAGCATTTT. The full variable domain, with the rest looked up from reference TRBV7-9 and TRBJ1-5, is DTGVSQNPRHKITKRGQNVTFRCDPISEHNRLYWYRQTLGQGPEFLTYFQNEAQLEKSRLLSDRFSAERPKGSFSTLEIQRTEQGDSAMYLCASSRGRGGEYSNQPQHFGDGTRLSIL.